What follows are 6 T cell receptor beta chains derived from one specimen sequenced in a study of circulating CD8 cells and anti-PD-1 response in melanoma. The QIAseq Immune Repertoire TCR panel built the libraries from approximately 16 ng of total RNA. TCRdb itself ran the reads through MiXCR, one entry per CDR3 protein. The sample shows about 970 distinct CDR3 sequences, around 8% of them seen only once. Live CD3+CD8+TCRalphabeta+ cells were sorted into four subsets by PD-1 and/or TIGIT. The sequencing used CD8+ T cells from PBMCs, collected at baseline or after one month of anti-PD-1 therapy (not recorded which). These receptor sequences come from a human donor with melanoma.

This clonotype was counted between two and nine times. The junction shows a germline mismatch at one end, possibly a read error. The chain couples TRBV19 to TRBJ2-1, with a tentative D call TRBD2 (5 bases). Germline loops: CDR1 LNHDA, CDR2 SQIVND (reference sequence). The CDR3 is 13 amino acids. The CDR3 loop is CASSATLVNEQLF. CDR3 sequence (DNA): TGTGCCAGTAGTGCTACACTAGTGAATGAGCAGCTCTTC.

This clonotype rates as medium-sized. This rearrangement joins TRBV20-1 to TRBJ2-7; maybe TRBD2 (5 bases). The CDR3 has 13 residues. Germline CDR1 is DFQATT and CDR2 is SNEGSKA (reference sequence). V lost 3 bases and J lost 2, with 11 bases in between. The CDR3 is CSARNLATYEQYF. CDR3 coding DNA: TGCAGTGCTAGGAACCTAGCCACCTACGAGCAGTACTTC.

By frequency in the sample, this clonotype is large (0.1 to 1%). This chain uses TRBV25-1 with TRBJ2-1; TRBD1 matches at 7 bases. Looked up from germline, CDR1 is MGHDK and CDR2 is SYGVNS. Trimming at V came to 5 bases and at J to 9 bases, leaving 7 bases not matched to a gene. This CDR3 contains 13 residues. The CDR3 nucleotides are TGTGCCAGCAGTTGGACAGGTCCAGGTGAGCAGTTCTTC. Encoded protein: CASSWTGPGEQFF.

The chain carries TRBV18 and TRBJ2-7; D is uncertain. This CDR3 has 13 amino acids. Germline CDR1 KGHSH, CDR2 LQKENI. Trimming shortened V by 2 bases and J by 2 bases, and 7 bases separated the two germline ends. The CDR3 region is CASSPGSPYEQYF. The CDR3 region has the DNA TGTGCCAGCTCACCAGGCTCCCCCTACGAGCAGTACTTC.

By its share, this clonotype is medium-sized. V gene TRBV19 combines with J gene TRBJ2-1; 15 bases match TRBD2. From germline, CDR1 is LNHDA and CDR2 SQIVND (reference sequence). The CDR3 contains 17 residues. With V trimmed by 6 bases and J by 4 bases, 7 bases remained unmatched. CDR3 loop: CASRGLAGGGVYNEQFF. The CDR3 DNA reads TGTGCCAGTAGGGGACTAGCGGGGGGCGGCGTATACAATGAGCAGTTCTTC.

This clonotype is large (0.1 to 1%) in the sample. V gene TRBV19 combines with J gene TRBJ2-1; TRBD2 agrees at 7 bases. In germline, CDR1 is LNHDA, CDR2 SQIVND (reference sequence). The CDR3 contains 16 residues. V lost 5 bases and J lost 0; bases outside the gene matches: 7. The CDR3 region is CASSATSSSSYNEQFF. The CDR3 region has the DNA TGTGCCAGTAGTGCGACTAGCAGTAGCTCCTACAATGAGCAGTTCTTC. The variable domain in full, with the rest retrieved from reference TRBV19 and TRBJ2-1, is DGGITQSPKYLFRKEGQNVTLSCEQNLNHDAMYWYRQDPGQGLRLIYYSQIVNDFQKGDIAEGYSVSREKKESFPLTVTSAQKNPTAFYLCASSATSSSSYNEQFFGPGTRLTVL.